This T cell receptor beta chain was recovered during a study of CD8+CD57+ T cells in acquired aplastic anemia. Study information: Average DNA yield from sorted CD4+ and CD8+ cells was approximately 3.2 ug.

The CDR3 length is 14 residues. V was shortened by 6 bases and J by 5 bases, with 16 bases between the two germline ends. Using genomic DNA as the template, TCR beta VDJ and CDR3 profiling was carried out. TCRdb re-derived calls from the reads in MiXCR, one entry per CDR3 protein. The data show 150,000 to 200,000 distinct CDR3 sequences, with about 45% seen just once and 3.2% held by the top ten. Study outcomes and limitations: The CD8+ Simpson's diversity of patients and controls was not significantly different. About 30 CD8+ CDR3 sequences occurred in both the patients and the controls.

The patients chosen for sequencing had shown expansion of CD8+CD57+ cells (detected by flow cytometry). No patient had been given any therapy when blood was sampled. This clonotype was recorded once. Its target is not known. This chain connects TRBV12-3 or TRBV12-4 to TRBJ1-1, with D unresolved. The receptor's source is a human donor with aplastic anemia. The sequenced sample was sorted CD4+, CD8+, or CD8+CD57+ T cells (not recorded which) from PBMCs. The CDR3: CASRSESLGTEAFF. In nucleotides, the CDR3 is TGTGCCAGCAGGTCGGAGAGTTTGGGGACTGAAGCTTTCTTT.